A single sample is the source of the 21 T cell receptor beta chains below, sequenced in a study of T cell repertoires in cytomegalovirus infection. TCRdb re-analysed the reads in MiXCR, keeping a single row per CDR3 protein. The table includes 750,000 to 950,000 distinct CDR3 sequences, 25% to 35% detected once. Antigens of these TCRs are unknown. Here the sequenced sample was cultured CD8+ T cells from PBMCs, taken from culture after CMV antigen stimulation. Receptors originate from a human donor in good health (CMV status not recorded). Some clones in this sample may be carry-over from other donors' samples.

This clonotype came up a few times. V is TRBV6-5 and J is TRBJ2-1, with D perhaps given as TRBD1 or TRBD2 (7 bases each). The CDR3 contains 19 residues. The V gene lost 4 bases and the J gene lost 3 bases, with 25 bases spanning the gap. Germline loops: CDR1 MNHEY, CDR2 SVGAGI. CDR3 coding DNA: TGTGCCAGCAGTTCCATAGGGAGGGGGCCTGAATCTGGCTACAATGAGCAGTTCTTC. Protein product: CASSSIGRGPESGYNEQFF.

The chain recombines TRBV12-3 or TRBV12-4 with TRBJ2-3; D not certain. The CDR3 length is 16 residues. Trimming took off 3 bases at V and 4 bases at J, with 17 bases between the two ends. CDR3 DNA: TGTGCCAGCAGTTTTTCACAGAGTAGGATGGCAGATACGCAGTATTTT. Its protein is CASSFSQSRMADTQYF.

There are many counts of this clonotype. The rearrangement uses TRBV7-8 and TRBJ1-6, with TRBD1 matching over 7 bases. CDR3 length equals 19 residues. CDR1 and CDR2 from the germline V gene are SGHVS and FQNEAQ. The V and J ends lost 1 base and 0 bases, in that order; junction bases with no gene match: 9. This CDR3 is CASSLDGGGFSSYNSPLHF. In DNA, the CDR3 is TGTGCCAGCAGCTTAGATGGAGGGGGCTTCAGCTCCTATAATTCACCCCTCCACTTT. The whole variable domain, filled in from reference TRBV7-8 and TRBJ1-6, reads GAGVSQSPRYKVAKRGQDVALRCDPISGHVSLFWYQQALGQGPEFLTYFQNEAQLDKSGLPSDRFFAERPEGSVSTLKIQRTQQEDSAVYLCASSLDGGGFSSYNSPLHFGNGTRLTVT.

The chain recombines TRBV10-3 with TRBJ2-7; D not resolved. Trimming removed 0 bases from V and 9 bases from J, with 9 bases in between. The CDR3 length is 12 residues. The V gene's germline CDR1 is ENHRY and CDR2 SYGVKD. This chain's CDR3 is CAISESKGLQYF. The CDR3 DNA reads as TGTGCCATCAGTGAGTCGAAGGGCCTGCAGTACTTC.

At least ten counts were recorded for this clonotype. This chain joins TRBV28 and TRBJ1-5; 7 nucleotides line up with TRBD1. The CDR3 contains 14 residues. J was trimmed by 2 bases and V by 9 bases; bases with no gene match: 7. CDR1 is MDHEN and CDR2 is SYDVKM in the germline V gene. CDR3 nucleotide sequence: TGTGCCAGTGAAGACAGGGCGGGCAATCAGCCCCAGCATTTT. This encodes CASEDRAGNQPQHF.

This clonotype was seen at least ten times. V usage is TRBV7-6 and J usage is TRBJ2-3, with D possibly TRBD2 on 6 matching bases. The germline V gene has CDR1 SGHVS and CDR2 FNYEAQ. CDR3 size: 15 residues. V was clipped by 4 bases and J by 0 bases, with 11 bases between them. CDR3 coding DNA: TGTGCCAGCAGCTGGGCCGGGGGTAGCACAGATACGCAGTATTTT. Its translation is CASSWAGGSTDTQYF. Drawing the rest from reference TRBV7-6 and TRBJ2-3, the complete variable domain is GAGVSQSPRYKVTKRGQDVALRCDPISGHVSLYWYRQALGQGPEFLTYFNYEAQQDKSGLPNDRFSAERPEGSISTLTIQRTEQRDSAMYRCASSWAGGSTDTQYFGPGTRLTVL.

This clonotype has only a few counts. V gene TRBV28 combines with J gene TRBJ2-1; D not certain. Germline V gene sequence: CDR1 MDHEN, CDR2 SYDVKM. The CDR3 is made up of 12 amino acids. Trimming removed 2 bases at V and 10 bases at J, with 9 bases between. CDR3 sequence: CASSLGVTEQFF. The CDR3 coding sequence is TGTGCCAGCAGTTTAGGAGTTACCGAGCAGTTCTTC.

This clonotype was picked up a small number of times. V is TRBV5-4 and J is TRBJ1-2; TRBD1 aligns across 7 bases. Germline values: CDR1 SGHNT, CDR2 YYREEE (reference sequence). V was pared by 4 bases and J by 3 bases, with 18 bases of the junction left unmatched. This CDR3 comprises 18 residues. DNA of the CDR3: TGTGCCAGCAGCCCCTCATCAGGGGGGGAATTAGGATACTATGGCTACACCTTC. Its translation is CASSPSSGGELGYYGYTF.

The chain combines TRBV6-5 with TRBJ1-2; D unclear. The CDR3 is 13 amino acids. Trimming pared 7 bases from V and 8 bases from J, leaving 17 bases between. Germline values: CDR1 MNHEY, CDR2 SVGAGI. CDR3: CASTPTPKIGYTF. The CDR3 bases are TGTGCCAGCACCCCAACTCCTAAAATAGGCTACACCTTC.

The chain joins TRBV6-2 or TRBV6-3 to TRBJ2-3; 9 positions agree with TRBD2. This CDR3 region has 16 residues. V trimming: 5 bases; J trimming: 3 bases; junction bases outside the gene matches: 9. Germline CDR1 is MNHEY and CDR2 is SVGEGT. CDR3 DNA: TGTGCCAGCAGTGTCTTAGAGCGGGGGGCGACAGATACGCAGTATTTT. It encodes CASSVLERGATDTQYF.

This clonotype was seen a few times. The chain links TRBV11-3 to TRBJ2-3; weak D call: TRBD2 (5 bases). Trimming took off 4 bases at V and 4 bases at J, with 12 bases between the two ends. The germline V gene has CDR1 SGHNT and CDR2 YENEEA. CDR3 length: 14 amino acids. The CDR3 loop is CASSSGSSADTQYF. DNA of the CDR3: TGTGCCAGCAGCTCGGGGAGTAGCGCAGATACGCAGTATTTT.

J is TRBJ1-2 and V is TRBV29-1, with D possibly being TRBD1 (6 bases). The V and J ends lost 0 bases and 4 bases respectively, with 15 bases between them. In germline, CDR1 is SQVTM, CDR2 ANQGSEA. CDR3 length equals 15 residues. The CDR3 protein is CSVEEAAGDVYGYTF. The DNA for the CDR3 is TGCAGCGTTGAAGAGGCGGCAGGGGACGTCTATGGCTACACCTTC.

There are a few counts of this clonotype. The rearrangement uses TRBV6-5 and TRBJ1-1; D gene ambiguous. In germline, CDR1 is MNHEY, CDR2 SVGAGI. The CDR3 runs 13 residues. Trimming shortened V by 3 bases and J by 1 base, and 6 bases separated the two germline ends. In nucleotides, the CDR3 is TGTGCCAGCAGTTATGAGGAGAACACTGAAGCTTTCTTT. Residues: CASSYEENTEAFF.

The rearrangement joins TRBV10-3 to TRBJ2-4; a possible D gene is TRBD1 (6 bases). Germline V gene data show CDR1 as ENHRY and CDR2 as SYGVKD. The ends were cut back, 5 bases at V and 1 base at J, with 21 bases in the middle. The CDR3 is 18 residues long. The CDR3 sequence: CAISRRDTTQQAKNIQYF. The CDR3, as DNA: TGTGCCATCAGTCGCCGGGACACAACACAGCAGGCCAAAAACATTCAGTACTTC.

This clonotype was counted between two and nine times. The rearrangement uses TRBV4-3 and TRBJ1-2; D remains ambiguous. The CDR3 covers 13 residues. The ends were cut back, 0 bases at V and 8 bases at J, with 10 bases in the middle. The V gene's germline CDR1 is LGHNA and CDR2 YSLEER. The CDR3 sequence: CASSQDSAEGYTF. CDR3 in DNA: TGCGCCAGCAGCCAAGATTCGGCCGAGGGCTACACCTTC.

The chain combines TRBV28 with TRBJ2-3; 15 bases match TRBD2. Germline V CDR1 and CDR2: MDHEN, SYDVKM. This CDR3 comprises 17 residues. V was pared by 5 bases and J by 0 bases, with 3 bases of the junction left unmatched. CDR3 residues: CASSQGLAGGSTDTQYF. CDR3 DNA: TGTGCCAGCAGTCAGGGACTAGCGGGGGGTAGCACAGATACGCAGTATTTT. Drawing the rest from reference TRBV28 and TRBJ2-3, the complete variable domain is DVKVTQSSRYLVKRTGEKVFLECVQDMDHENMFWYRQDPGLGLRLIYFSYDVKMKEKGDIPEGYSVSREKKERFSLILESASTNQTSMYLCASSQGLAGGSTDTQYFGPGTRLTVL.

This clonotype was seen more than once but under ten times. The chain couples TRBV5-5 to TRBJ2-3; possibly TRBD1 for D (6 bases). Germline CDR1 reads SGHKS; CDR2 reads YYEKEE (reference sequence). The CDR3 consists of 15 residues. The V gene lost 0 bases and the J gene lost 4 bases, with 12 bases spanning the gap. For the CDR3, the DNA is TGTGCCAGCAGCTTGGCTCAGGGGTACCCAGATACGCAGTATTTT. Its translation: CASSLAQGYPDTQYF. The variable domain in full, with the rest retrieved from reference TRBV5-5 and TRBJ2-3, is DAGVTQSPTHLIKTRGQQVTLRCSPISGHKSVSWYQQVLGQGPQFIFQYYEKEERGRGNFPDRFSARQFPNYSSELNVNALLLGDSALYLCASSLAQGYPDTQYFGPGTRLTVL.

This clonotype was detected many times. The rearrangement uses TRBV7-8 and TRBJ1-1; maybe TRBD1 (5 bases). V was clipped by 2 bases and J by 4 bases, with 11 bases between them. The CDR3 covers 14 residues. Germline V CDR1 and CDR2: SGHVS, FQNEAQ. CDR3 in DNA: TGTGCCAGCAGCTTAAGAGGGGAGTTCACTGAAGCTTTCTTT. As protein: CASSLRGEFTEAFF.

Of note for this clonotype: Germline is not matched at one junction end, which may reflect a read error. The chain employs TRBV7-2 and TRBJ2-7; D remains ambiguous. The CDR3 contains 14 residues. CDR1 and CDR2 (germline): SGHTA, FQGNSA. The CDR3, as DNA: TGTGCCAGCAGATTAGGGTCGACCTACTACGAGCAGTACTTC. This gives the protein CASRLGSTYYEQYF.

V and J are TRBV6-2 or TRBV6-3 and TRBJ2-7; perhaps TRBD1 as D (7 bases). Trimming cost V 2 bases and J 7 bases, with 21 bases left between them. The CDR3 has 16 residues. The germline CDR1 and CDR2 sequences are MNHEY and SVGEGT. The DNA for the CDR3 is TGTGCCAGCAGTTACGAGCCAGGGGGGAGCCCGGGGGAGCAGTACGTC. It specifies CASSYEPGGSPGEQYV.

Points on this clonotype: A much larger clone lies one base from this, so it may be a read error. The V gene is TRBV12-3 or TRBV12-4, the J gene TRBJ2-3; D may be TRBD1 or TRBD2 (5 bases each). CDR3 length: 15 amino acids. V lost 10 bases and J 3 bases, leaving 20 bases between the germline ends. The CDR3 DNA sequence: TGTGCCAACGGTCCCGGGACCCGACGGACAGATACGCAGTATTTT. This codes for CANGPGTRRTDTQYF.